This is a list of T cell receptor beta chains from one sample in a study of Ad26.COV2.S vaccination and SARS-CoV-2 variants. The table came from immunoSEQ multiplex PCR; TCRdb's copy has only in-frame clones and leaves some out. Seen here are about 390,000 clones, about nine tenths observed once, and the top ten hold 3.5%. Sequenced here: peripheral blood, sampled in a trial of Ad26.COV2.S vaccine versus placebo. All receptors derive from a person aged 18-60 years who received the Ad26.COV2.S COVID-19 vaccine or a placebo. The CDR3 runs from the conserved cysteine through the conserved F or W. The D gene is left open where the match is weak. Only some rows state a clone size, as once, few, many or a class for expanded clones.

j_call: TRBJ1-1; v_call: TRBV14; clone_size: -; d_call: TRBD1; cdr3_aa: CASSLRTGWNTEAFF; cdr3_nt: TGTGCCAGCAGCTTACGGACAGGGTGGAACACTGAAGCTTTCTTT
j_call: TRBJ1-3; v_call: TRBV7-2; clone_size: -; d_call: -; cdr3_aa: CASSFAGGGGNTIYF; cdr3_nt: TGTGCCAGCAGCTTCGCGGGGGGGGGTGGAAACACCATATATTTT
j_call: TRBJ2-1; v_call: TRBV3-1/TRBV3-2; clone_size: -; d_call: -; cdr3_aa: CASSQEGPAKQFF; cdr3_nt: TGTGCCAGCAGCCAAGAGGGGCCCGCCAAGCAGTTCTTC
j_call: TRBJ2-7; v_call: TRBV24-1; clone_size: -; d_call: TRBD1; cdr3_aa: CATSDGGTGAYEQYF; cdr3_nt: TGTGCCACCAGTGATGGCGGGACAGGGGCCTACGAGCAGTACTTC
j_call: TRBJ2-5; v_call: TRBV4-1; clone_size: -; d_call: -; cdr3_aa: CASSQVHRETQYF; cdr3_nt: TGCGCCAGCAGCCAAGTCCATCGGGAGACCCAGTACTTC
j_call: TRBJ1-6; v_call: TRBV5-1; clone_size: -; d_call: -; cdr3_aa: CASSLGGDNSPLHF; cdr3_nt: TGCGCCAGCAGCTTGGGGGGAGATAATTCACCCCTCCACTTT
j_call: TRBJ2-7; v_call: TRBV10-3; clone_size: -; d_call: -; cdr3_aa: CAISNPGSAFYEQYF; cdr3_nt: TGTGCCATCAGCAATCCGGGATCTGCTTTCTACGAGCAGTACTTC
j_call: TRBJ1-2; v_call: TRBV18; clone_size: -; d_call: -; cdr3_aa: CASSVGDTTNYGYTF; cdr3_nt: TGTGCCAGCTCAGTGGGGGACACGACTAACTATGGCTACACCTTC
j_call: TRBJ2-7; v_call: TRBV6-6; clone_size: -; d_call: TRBD1; cdr3_aa: CASRSPGTAYEQYF; cdr3_nt: TGTGCCAGCAGGTCTCCCGGGACAGCCTACGAGCAGTACTTC
j_call: TRBJ1-5; v_call: TRBV21-1; clone_size: -; d_call: -; cdr3_aa: CASSKHSDQPQHF; cdr3_nt: TGTGCCAGCAGCAAACACTCAGATCAGCCCCAGCATTTT
j_call: TRBJ2-1; v_call: TRBV4-3; clone_size: -; d_call: -; cdr3_aa: CASSQGVRLSSYNEQFF; cdr3_nt: TGCGCCAGCAGCCAAGGCGTCCGACTCAGCTCCTACAATGAGCAGTTCTTC
j_call: TRBJ1-5; v_call: TRBV2; clone_size: -; d_call: TRBD1; cdr3_aa: CASSEDRGRDNQPQHF; cdr3_nt: TGTGCCAGCAGTGAAGACAGGGGTAGGGACAATCAGCCCCAGCATTTT
j_call: TRBJ1-1; v_call: TRBV18; clone_size: -; d_call: -; cdr3_aa: CASSPDGMNTEAFF; cdr3_nt: TGTGCCAGCTCACCGGATGGGATGAACACTGAAGCTTTCTTT
j_call: TRBJ2-5; v_call: TRBV4-2; clone_size: few; d_call: TRBD2; cdr3_aa: CASSQVREGTQYF; cdr3_nt: TGTGCCAGCAGCCAAGTCCGGGAGGGGACCCAGTACTTC
j_call: TRBJ1-2; v_call: TRBV13; clone_size: once; d_call: TRBD1; cdr3_aa: CASSARGQGDGYTF; cdr3_nt: TGTGCCAGCAGCGCCCGCGGACAGGGCGATGGCTACACCTTC
j_call: TRBJ2-7; v_call: TRBV3-1/TRBV3-2; clone_size: -; d_call: -; cdr3_aa: CASSREGGTYGEQYF; cdr3_nt: TGTGCCAGCAGCCGGGAAGGAGGGACTTATGGGGAGCAGTACTTC
j_call: TRBJ1-2; v_call: TRBV25-1; clone_size: -; d_call: -; cdr3_aa: CASSEGGPRPGYTF; cdr3_nt: TGTGCCAGCAGTGAGGGGGGCCCGAGGCCGGGCTACACCTTC
j_call: TRBJ1-3; v_call: TRBV7-9; clone_size: -; d_call: TRBD1; cdr3_aa: CASRITGEDTIYF; cdr3_nt: TGTGCCAGCAGAATTACAGGGGAGGACACCATATATTTT
j_call: TRBJ2-3; v_call: TRBV7-6; clone_size: -; d_call: TRBD1; cdr3_aa: CASSLGAGGTGDTDTQYF; cdr3_nt: TGTGCCAGCAGCTTAGGGGCCGGAGGGACAGGGGACACAGATACGCAGTATTTT
j_call: TRBJ2-5; v_call: TRBV7-2; clone_size: -; d_call: TRBD2; cdr3_aa: CASSLWASGGEETQYF; cdr3_nt: TGTGCCAGCAGCCTCTGGGCTAGCGGGGGGGAGGAGACCCAGTACTTC
j_call: TRBJ1-2; v_call: TRBV6-5; clone_size: -; d_call: -; cdr3_aa: CASRQNYGYTF; cdr3_nt: TGTGCCAGCCGACAGAATTATGGCTACACCTTC
j_call: TRBJ2-1; v_call: TRBV3-1/TRBV3-2; clone_size: -; d_call: TRBD2; cdr3_aa: CASSQAGLAGNEQFF; cdr3_nt: TGTGCCAGCAGCCAGGCGGGACTAGCGGGGAATGAGCAGTTCTTC
j_call: TRBJ1-3; v_call: TRBV19; clone_size: -; d_call: -; cdr3_aa: CASSIGQSRRNTIYF; cdr3_nt: TGTGCCAGTAGTATCGGGCAGTCTAGAAGAAACACCATATATTTT
j_call: TRBJ1-3; v_call: TRBV6-5; clone_size: -; d_call: -; cdr3_aa: CASSYSGVVSGNTIYF; cdr3_nt: TGTGCCAGCAGTTATTCTGGGGTCGTCTCTGGAAACACCATATATTTT
j_call: TRBJ2-2; v_call: TRBV4-3; clone_size: -; d_call: TRBD2; cdr3_aa: CASSQELSLAGGGANTGELFF; cdr3_nt: TGCGCCAGCAGCCAAGAATTATCGCTAGCGGGGGGCGGCGCGAACACCGGGGAGCTGTTTTTT
j_call: TRBJ1-5; v_call: TRBV7-9; clone_size: -; d_call: TRBD1; cdr3_aa: CASSLRQGEDQPQHF; cdr3_nt: TGTGCCAGCAGCTTGAGACAGGGTGAGGATCAGCCCCAGCATTTT
j_call: TRBJ2-6; v_call: TRBV7-9; clone_size: -; d_call: -; cdr3_aa: CASSPRGGANVLTF; cdr3_nt: TGTGCCAGCAGCCCGAGGGGCGGGGCCAACGTCCTGACTTTC
j_call: TRBJ2-7; v_call: TRBV20-1; clone_size: -; d_call: -; cdr3_aa: CSASSGAGYEQYF; cdr3_nt: TGCAGTGCTAGTTCAGGGGCTGGCTACGAGCAGTACTTC
j_call: TRBJ1-1; v_call: TRBV2; clone_size: -; d_call: -; cdr3_aa: CASSPGQHTEAFF; cdr3_nt: TGTGCCAGCAGTCCCGGACAGCACACTGAAGCTTTCTTT
j_call: TRBJ2-2; v_call: TRBV4-3; clone_size: -; d_call: TRBD1; cdr3_aa: CASSWTRDRGSGELFF; cdr3_nt: TGCGCCAGCAGTTGGACCAGGGACAGGGGGTCCGGGGAGCTGTTTTTT
j_call: TRBJ2-2; v_call: TRBV11-3; clone_size: -; d_call: -; cdr3_aa: CASSFSGIGELFF; cdr3_nt: TGTGCCAGCAGCTTTTCGGGCATCGGGGAGCTGTTTTTT
j_call: TRBJ2-5; v_call: TRBV5-5; clone_size: -; d_call: TRBD1; cdr3_aa: CASSPGTGGETQYF; cdr3_nt: TGTGCCAGCAGTCCCGGGACAGGTGGAGAGACCCAGTACTTC
j_call: TRBJ2-7; v_call: TRBV4-3; clone_size: -; d_call: -; cdr3_aa: CASSPKGGTSEQYF; cdr3_nt: TGCGCCAGCAGCCCAAAGGGGGGAACCAGCGAGCAGTACTTC
j_call: TRBJ1-1; v_call: TRBV7-9; clone_size: -; d_call: -; cdr3_aa: CASSLNTEAFF; cdr3_nt: TGTGCCAGCAGCCTGAACACTGAAGCTTTCTTT
j_call: TRBJ1-3; v_call: TRBV6-5; clone_size: -; d_call: TRBD1; cdr3_aa: CASSSTQGAGNTIYF; cdr3_nt: TGTGCCAGCAGTTCCACACAGGGGGCTGGAAACACCATATATTTT
j_call: TRBJ2-7; v_call: TRBV29-1; clone_size: -; d_call: -; cdr3_aa: CSACTGTESYEQYF; cdr3_nt: TGCAGCGCCTGTACCGGGACCGAGTCCTACGAGCAGTACTTC
j_call: TRBJ2-2; v_call: TRBV19; clone_size: -; d_call: -; cdr3_aa: CASSMTAVGTGELFF; cdr3_nt: TGTGCCAGTAGTATGACCGCCGTCGGCACCGGGGAGCTGTTTTTT
j_call: TRBJ1-6; v_call: TRBV3-1/TRBV3-2; clone_size: -; d_call: TRBD1; cdr3_aa: CASSQDIMGTGNNSPLHF; cdr3_nt: TGTGCCAGCAGCCAAGACATAATGGGGACAGGGAATAATTCACCCCTCCACTTT
j_call: TRBJ2-7; v_call: TRBV5-5; clone_size: -; d_call: -; cdr3_aa: CASSPWLITDVEGYEQYF; cdr3_nt: TGTGCCAGCAGCCCCTGGTTAATCACGGATGTCGAAGGGTACGAGCAGTACTTC
j_call: TRBJ2-3; v_call: TRBV27; clone_size: -; d_call: TRBD1; cdr3_aa: CASSLIVGDRGPDTQYF; cdr3_nt: TGTGCCAGCAGTTTAATAGTGGGGGACAGGGGACCAGATACGCAGTATTTT
j_call: TRBJ2-2; v_call: TRBV9; clone_size: once; d_call: -; cdr3_aa: CASSVVLGPGELFF; cdr3_nt: TGTGCCAGCAGCGTAGTTTTAGGTCCCGGGGAGCTGTTTTTT
j_call: TRBJ1-2; v_call: TRBV18; clone_size: -; d_call: -; cdr3_aa: CASSQGSNYGYTF; cdr3_nt: TGTGCCAGCTCACAAGGCTCTAACTATGGCTACACCTTC
j_call: TRBJ2-3; v_call: TRBV12-3/TRBV12-4; clone_size: -; d_call: -; cdr3_aa: CASRDASTDTQYF; cdr3_nt: TGTGCCAGCAGAGATGCTAGCACAGATACGCAGTATTTT
j_call: TRBJ2-1; v_call: TRBV12-1; clone_size: -; d_call: -; cdr3_aa: CASSFAQTYLNNEQFF; cdr3_nt: TGTGCCAGCAGCTTTGCGCAAACTTACTTGAACAATGAGCAGTTCTTC
j_call: TRBJ1-2; v_call: TRBV6-5; clone_size: -; d_call: -; cdr3_aa: CASSYTRIYGYTF; cdr3_nt: TGTGCCAGCAGTTATACACGGATCTATGGCTACACCTTC
j_call: TRBJ2-7; v_call: TRBV2; clone_size: -; d_call: TRBD1; cdr3_aa: CASSEVKGQGPYEQYF; cdr3_nt: TGTGCCAGCAGTGAAGTGAAGGGACAGGGGCCCTACGAGCAGTACTTC